The T cell receptor beta chain under discussion was sequenced for a study of response to subunit inactivated influenza vaccine. TCRdb re-derived calls from the RT-PCR reads in MiXCR, one entry per CDR3 protein. The table records about 500,000 distinct CDR3 sequences, approximately 16% of them present only once. Remarks on this clonotype: Its antigen is still unknown.

The V and J ends lost 4 bases and 2 bases, in that order; junction bases with no gene match: 5. Germline-derived CDR1 and CDR2 are SQVTM and ANQGSEA. The CDR3 has 13 residues. The study, taken as a whole, reports: After each seasonal influenza vaccination, few new T cells are recruited, the authors suggested.

The rearrangement links TRBV29-1 to TRBJ2-7; 7 nucleotides align to TRBD2. Sequencing used CD4+ T cells sorted from PBMCs, obtained around 2 years after vaccination. This TCR derives from a man in his fifties or sixties who received an inactivated influenza vaccine. The CDR3 coding sequence is TGCAGCGTTGGCGGGAGAGGGACCTACGAGCAGTACTTC. Its protein is CSVGGRGTYEQYF.